The following is a T cell receptor beta chain sequence with its context. The antigen remains undetermined. This record comes from a study of pediatric ulcerative colitis. The study's findings and limits: Total lymphocyte DNA, not sorted subsets, was the template.

Germline lookup yields CDR1 SGHTS and CDR2 YDEGEE. This CDR3 comprises 16 residues. V dropped 1 base and J dropped 4 bases, with 17 bases sitting between them. Method: immunoSEQ multiplex PCR; TCRdb's copy keeps in-frame clones and lacks some. The profile shows more than 45,000 clones, more than 75% of them singletons. The receptor was derived from a boy between 10 and 17 years old who was a control in a study of pediatric ulcerative colitis. Sequences were obtained from blood. V and J are TRBV5-8 and TRBJ1-1, with D uncertain. The CDR3 sequence is CASSLTFLEGSTEAFF. Here the CDR3 DNA reads TGTGCCAGCAGCTTGACGTTCCTCGAGGGCAGCACTGAAGCTTTCTTT.